Only one count was recorded for the clone carrying this TCR beta chain. The antigen remains unidentified. Trimming removed 5 bases from V and 1 base from J; junction bases left unmatched: 12. This CDR3 spans 19 amino acids. Germline CDR1 reads SGHTA; CDR2 reads FQGTGA. The run of the v3.0 immunoSEQ assay was at survey level. The assay was immunoSEQ multiplex PCR, and TCRdb's table has in-frame clones only and misses some. Of 15,000 to 20,000 clones listed, approximately 80% are singletons. This entry comes from a study of long-term antiretroviral therapy in people with HIV. The study's findings and limits: Blood specimens, gathered between about 2004 and 2018, were possibly obtained under older ART regimens. Narrower CDR3 length ranges marked HIV repertoires relative to controls.

For each donor, at least one pre-ART and at least two post-ART PBMC samples were available. The samples, holding roughly 0.9-11 million cryopreserved PBMC, were thawed before DNA extraction was carried out. This sequence joins TRBV7-3 and TRBJ2-1, with TRBD2 matching over 12 bases. The TCR comes from a woman in her fifties or sixties with HIV. The sequencing here drew on unsorted PBMCs, taken just under 2.6 years before starting antiretroviral therapy. CDR3 residues: CASSPAELAGGPSYNEQFF. The CDR3 DNA is TGTGCCAGCAGCCCGGCCGAACTAGCGGGGGGTCCTTCCTACAATGAGCAGTTCTTC.